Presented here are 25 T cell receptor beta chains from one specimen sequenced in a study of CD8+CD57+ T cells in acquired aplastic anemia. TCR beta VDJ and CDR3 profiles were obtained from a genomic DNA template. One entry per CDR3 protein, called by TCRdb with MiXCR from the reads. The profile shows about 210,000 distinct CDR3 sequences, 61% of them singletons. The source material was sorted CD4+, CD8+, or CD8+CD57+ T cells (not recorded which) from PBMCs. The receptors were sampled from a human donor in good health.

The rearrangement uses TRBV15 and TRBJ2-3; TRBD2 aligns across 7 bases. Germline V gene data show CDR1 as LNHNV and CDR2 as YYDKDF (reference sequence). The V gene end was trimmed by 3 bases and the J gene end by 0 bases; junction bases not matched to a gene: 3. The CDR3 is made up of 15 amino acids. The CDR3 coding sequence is TGTGCCACCAGCAGGAGCGGGGTTAGCACAGATACGCAGTATTTT. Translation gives CATSRSGVSTDTQYF.

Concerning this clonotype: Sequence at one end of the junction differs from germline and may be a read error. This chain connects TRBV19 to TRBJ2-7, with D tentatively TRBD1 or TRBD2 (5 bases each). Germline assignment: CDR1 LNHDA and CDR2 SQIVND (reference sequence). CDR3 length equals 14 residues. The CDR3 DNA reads TGCGCCAGTAGTATAGCCGGGACGGTGAGCGAGCAGTACTTC. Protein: CASSIAGTVSEQYF.

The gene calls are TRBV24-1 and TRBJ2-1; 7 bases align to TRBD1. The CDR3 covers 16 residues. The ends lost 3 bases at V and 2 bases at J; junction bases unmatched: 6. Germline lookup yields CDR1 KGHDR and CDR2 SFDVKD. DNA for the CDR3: TGTGCCACCAGTGATCGCAACAGGGGAACCTACAATGAGCAGTTCTTC. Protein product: CATSDRNRGTYNEQFF.

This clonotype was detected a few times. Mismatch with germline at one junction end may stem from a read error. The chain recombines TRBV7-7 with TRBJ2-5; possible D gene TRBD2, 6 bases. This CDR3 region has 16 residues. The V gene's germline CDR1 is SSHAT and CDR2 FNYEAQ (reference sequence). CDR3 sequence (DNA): TGTGCTAGCAGCTCCTCAGGGATCGGGGGAGGAGAGACCCAGTACTTC. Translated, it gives CASSSSGIGGGETQYF.

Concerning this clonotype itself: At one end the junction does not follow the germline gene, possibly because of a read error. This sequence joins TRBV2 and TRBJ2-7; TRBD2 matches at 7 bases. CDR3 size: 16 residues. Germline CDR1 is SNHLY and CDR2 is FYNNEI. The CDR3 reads CATSYPASGPSYEQYF. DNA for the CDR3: TGTGCCACCAGTTACCCCGCTAGCGGACCATCCTACGAGCAGTACTTC.

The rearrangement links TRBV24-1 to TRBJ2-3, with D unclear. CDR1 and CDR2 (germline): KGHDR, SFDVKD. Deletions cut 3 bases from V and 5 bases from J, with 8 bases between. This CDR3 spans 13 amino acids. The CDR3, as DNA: TGTGCCACCAGTGATCCCCGTGGAGATACGCAGTATTTT. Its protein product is CATSDPRGDTQYF.

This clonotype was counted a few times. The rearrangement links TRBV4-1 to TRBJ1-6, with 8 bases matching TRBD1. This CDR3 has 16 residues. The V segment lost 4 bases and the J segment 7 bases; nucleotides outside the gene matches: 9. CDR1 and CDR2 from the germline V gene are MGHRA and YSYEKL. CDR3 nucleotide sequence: TGCGCCAGCAGCCCCGAGCGGACAGGGAGCAATTCACCCCTCCACTTT. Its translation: CASSPERTGSNSPLHF.

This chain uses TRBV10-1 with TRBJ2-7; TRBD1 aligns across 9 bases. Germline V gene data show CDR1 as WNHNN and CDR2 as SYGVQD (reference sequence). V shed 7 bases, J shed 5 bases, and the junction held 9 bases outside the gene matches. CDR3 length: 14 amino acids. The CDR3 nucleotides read TGCGCCAGCACCCCGGGACAGGGCCCCAACGAGCAGTACTTC. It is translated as CASTPGQGPNEQYF.

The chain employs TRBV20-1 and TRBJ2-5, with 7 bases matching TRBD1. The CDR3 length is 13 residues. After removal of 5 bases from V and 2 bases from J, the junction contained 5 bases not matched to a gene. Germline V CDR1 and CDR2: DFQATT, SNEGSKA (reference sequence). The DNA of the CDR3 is TGCAGTGCTCGGGGCAGGGGGCAAGAGACCCAGTACTTC. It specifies CSARGRGQETQYF.

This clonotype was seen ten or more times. CDR3 loop: CASTALSSYNEQFF. CDR3 DNA sequence: TGTGCCAGCACAGCACTTAGCTCCTACAATGAGCAGTTCTTC. This chain joins TRBV2 and TRBJ2-1; D uncertain. Trimming took off 7 bases at V and 0 bases at J, with 10 bases between the two ends. This CDR3 is built from 14 residues. From germline, CDR1 is SNHLY and CDR2 FYNNEI.

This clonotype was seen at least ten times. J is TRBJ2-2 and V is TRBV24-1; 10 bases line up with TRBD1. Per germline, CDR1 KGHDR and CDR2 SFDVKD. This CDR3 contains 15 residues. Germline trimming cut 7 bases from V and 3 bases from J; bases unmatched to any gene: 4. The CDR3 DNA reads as TGTGCCACCAGGGGGGGGACAGGGGACACCGGGGAGCTGTTTTTT. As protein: CATRGGTGDTGELFF.

The CDR3 region is CASSANWDTEAFF. CDR3 nucleotides: TGCGCCAGCAGTGCGAATTGGGACACTGAAGCTTTCTTT. The chain couples TRBV10-2 to TRBJ1-1; no reliable D call. The CDR3 extends over 13 amino acids. V was shortened by 4 bases and J by 3 bases, with 9 bases between the two germline ends. Germline V gene data show CDR1 as WSHSY and CDR2 as SAAADI.

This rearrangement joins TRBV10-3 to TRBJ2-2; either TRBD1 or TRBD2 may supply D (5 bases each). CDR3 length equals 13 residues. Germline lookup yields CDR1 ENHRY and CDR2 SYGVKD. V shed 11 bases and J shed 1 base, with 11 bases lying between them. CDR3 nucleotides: TGTGCCGTGACGGGGCTGAACACCGGGGAGCTGTTTTTT. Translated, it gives CAVTGLNTGELFF.

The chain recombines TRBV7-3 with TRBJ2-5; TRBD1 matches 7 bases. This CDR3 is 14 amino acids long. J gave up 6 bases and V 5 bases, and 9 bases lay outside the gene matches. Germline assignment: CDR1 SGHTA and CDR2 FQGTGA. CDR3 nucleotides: TGTGCCAGCAGCCAAGAAGGGGGCGTAAAGACCCAGTACTTC. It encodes CASSQEGGVKTQYF.

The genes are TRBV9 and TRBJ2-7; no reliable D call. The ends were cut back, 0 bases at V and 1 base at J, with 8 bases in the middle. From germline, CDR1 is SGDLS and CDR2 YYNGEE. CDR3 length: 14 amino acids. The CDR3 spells CASSVEAGSYEQYF. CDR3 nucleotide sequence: TGTGCCAGCAGCGTAGAAGCAGGATCCTACGAGCAGTACTTC.

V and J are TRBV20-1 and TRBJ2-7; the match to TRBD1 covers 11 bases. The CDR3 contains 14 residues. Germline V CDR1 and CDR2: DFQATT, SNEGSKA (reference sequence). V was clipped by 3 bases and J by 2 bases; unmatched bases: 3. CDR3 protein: CSASKGQGAYEQYF. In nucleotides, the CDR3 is TGCAGTGCTAGTAAGGGACAGGGGGCCTACGAGCAGTACTTC.

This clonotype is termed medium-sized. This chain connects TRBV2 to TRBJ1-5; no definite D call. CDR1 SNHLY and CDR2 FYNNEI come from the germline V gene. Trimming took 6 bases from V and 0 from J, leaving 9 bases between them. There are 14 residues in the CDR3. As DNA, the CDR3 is TGTGCCAGCAGGCAAGAATATAGCAATCAGCCCCAGCATTTT. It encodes CASRQEYSNQPQHF.

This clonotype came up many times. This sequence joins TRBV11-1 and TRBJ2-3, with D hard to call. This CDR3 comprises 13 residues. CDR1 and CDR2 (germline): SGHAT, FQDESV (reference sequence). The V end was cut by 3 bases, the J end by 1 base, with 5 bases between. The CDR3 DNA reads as TGTGCCAGCAGCTTCGGCCGCACAGATACGCAGTATTTT. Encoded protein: CASSFGRTDTQYF.

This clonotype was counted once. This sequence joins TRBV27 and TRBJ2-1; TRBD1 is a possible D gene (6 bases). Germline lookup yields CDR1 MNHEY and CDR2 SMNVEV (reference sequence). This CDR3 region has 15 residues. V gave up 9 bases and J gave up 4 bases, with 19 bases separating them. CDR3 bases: TGTGCCAGTGTCCCCCCACAGGGAAGGTACAATGAGCAGTTCTTC. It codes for CASVPPQGRYNEQFF.

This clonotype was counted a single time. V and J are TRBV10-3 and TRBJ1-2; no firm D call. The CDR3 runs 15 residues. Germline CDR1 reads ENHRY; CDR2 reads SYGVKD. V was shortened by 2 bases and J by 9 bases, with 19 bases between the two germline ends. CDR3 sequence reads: CAISEPRAEAMRYTF. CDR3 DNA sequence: TGTGCCATCAGTGAGCCGAGGGCCGAGGCTATGCGCTACACCTTC.

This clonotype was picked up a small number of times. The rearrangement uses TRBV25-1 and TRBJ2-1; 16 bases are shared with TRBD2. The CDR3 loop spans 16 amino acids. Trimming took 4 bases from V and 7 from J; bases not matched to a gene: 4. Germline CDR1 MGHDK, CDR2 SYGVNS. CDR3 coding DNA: TGTGCCAGCAGTGCCCCGGGACTAGCGGGGGGGAATGAGCAGTTCTTC. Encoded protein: CASSAPGLAGGNEQFF.

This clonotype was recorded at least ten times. Here the CDR3 reads CASSGQGNNEQFF. CDR3 in DNA: TGTGCCAGCAGCGGACAGGGGAACAATGAGCAGTTCTTC. The chain couples TRBV7-3 to TRBJ2-1, with TRBD1 matching 9 bases. This CDR3 spans 13 amino acids. The junction had 1 base not matched to a gene; V was cut back by 5 bases and J by 5 bases. Germline V lookup: CDR1 SGHTA, CDR2 FQGTGA. The full variable domain, rest sourced from reference TRBV7-3 and TRBJ2-1, is GAGVSQTPSNKVTEKGKYVELRCDPISGHTALYWYRQSLGQGPEFLIYFQGTGAADDSGLPNDRFFAVRPEGSVSTLKIQRTERGDSAVYLCASSGQGNNEQFFGPGTRLTVL.

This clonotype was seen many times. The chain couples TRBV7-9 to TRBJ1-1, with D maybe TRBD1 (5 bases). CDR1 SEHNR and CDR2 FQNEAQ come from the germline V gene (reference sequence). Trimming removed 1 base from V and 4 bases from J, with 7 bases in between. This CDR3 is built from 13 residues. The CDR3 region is CASSLDQGTEAFF. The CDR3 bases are TGTGCCAGCAGCTTAGATCAGGGCACTGAAGCTTTCTTT.

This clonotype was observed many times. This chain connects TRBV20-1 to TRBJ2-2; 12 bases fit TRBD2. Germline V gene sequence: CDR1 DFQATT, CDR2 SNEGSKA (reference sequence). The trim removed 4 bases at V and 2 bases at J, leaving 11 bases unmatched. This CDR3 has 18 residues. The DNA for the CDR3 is TGCAGTGCTAATATAATGCGGACTAGCGGGGTAAACACCGGGGAGCTGTTTTTT. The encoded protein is CSANIMRTSGVNTGELFF.

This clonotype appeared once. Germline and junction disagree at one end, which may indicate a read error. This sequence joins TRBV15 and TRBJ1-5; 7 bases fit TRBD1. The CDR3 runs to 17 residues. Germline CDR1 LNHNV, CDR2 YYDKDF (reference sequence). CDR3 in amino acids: CATSRSRGRGGNRPQHF. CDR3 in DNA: TGTGCCACCAGCAGATCCAGAGGGCGAGGGGGCAATCGGCCCCAGCATTTT.